Presented here are 9 T cell receptor beta chains from one specimen sequenced in a study of cytomegalovirus exposure and HLA in healthy donors. Sequenced by immunoSEQ multiplex PCR; TCRdb stores in-frame clones only, minus some. The top ten hold about 4% of the sample, which has about 110,000 clones, about 88% seen once. The specimen sequenced was PBMCs. These receptor sequences come from a young woman in good health and CMV-seropositive.

V is TRBV27 and J is TRBJ2-7; D might be TRBD1 (6 bases). This CDR3 region has 15 residues. Per the germline V gene, CDR1 is MNHEY and CDR2 is SMNVEV (reference sequence). The ends were cut back, 3 bases at V and 3 bases at J, with 15 bases in the middle. DNA for the CDR3: TGTGCCAGCAGTTTTCAGGGGATCGGAGACTACGAGCAGTACTTC. It specifies CASSFQGIGDYEQYF.

V and J are TRBV4-2 and TRBJ2-3, with 9 bases that match TRBD2. The CDR3 runs 17 residues. Germline V CDR1 and CDR2: LGHNA, YNFKEQ. V trimming: 1 base; J trimming: 1 base; junction bases outside the gene matches: 6. CDR3 sequence: CASSQAHAGGRTDTQYF. The DNA for the CDR3 is TGTGCCAGCAGCCAAGCTCACGCGGGGGGGCGCACAGATACGCAGTATTTT.

The chain uses TRBV6-1 and TRBJ2-7, with unresolved D. The CDR3 is 13 residues long. Looked up from germline, CDR1 is MNHNS and CDR2 is SASEGT. The germline V and J ends were trimmed by 5 bases and 1 base, with 9 bases remaining between them. CDR3 DNA sequence: TGTGCCAGCAGTCCCCGAGGATCCTACGAGCAGTACTTC. Its translation is CASSPRGSYEQYF.

The chain is built from TRBV5-6 and TRBJ2-7; perhaps TRBD2 as D (5 bases). This CDR3 has 12 amino acids. The germline V and J ends were trimmed by 1 base and 4 bases, with 6 bases remaining between them. Germline V CDR1 and CDR2: SGHDT, YYEEEE. The chain's CDR3 is CASSLSGYEQYF. CDR3 DNA sequence: TGTGCCAGCAGCTTGTCGGGGTACGAGCAGTACTTC.

The chain's CDR3 is CASSEEASGGETQYF. The CDR3 DNA reads as TGTGCCAGCAGTGAAGAGGCTAGCGGGGGGGAGACCCAGTACTTC. The chain uses TRBV2 and TRBJ2-5; 11 bases match TRBD2. V was clipped by 1 base and J by 5 bases; unmatched bases: 3. Germline CDR1 is SNHLY and CDR2 is FYNNEI. The CDR3 contains 15 residues. Filled out from reference TRBV2 and TRBJ2-5, the complete variable domain reads EPEVTQTPSHQVTQMGQEVILRCVPISNHLYFYWYRQILGQKVEFLVSFYNNEISEKSEIFDDQFSVERPDGSNFTLKIRSTKLEDSAMYFCASSEEASGGETQYFGPGTRLLVL.

In this sample, this clone turned up once. This chain links TRBV5-1 with TRBJ2-3; 13 nucleotides align to TRBD2. V shed 4 bases, J shed 2 bases, and the junction held 4 bases outside the gene matches. CDR1 is SGHRS and CDR2 is YFSETQ in the germline V gene. This CDR3 has 16 residues. CDR3 coding DNA: TGCGCCAGCAGCCCCGGGACTAGCGGGATCACAGATACGCAGTATTTT. Protein product: CASSPGTSGITDTQYF.

V gene TRBV2 combines with J gene TRBJ1-3; the match to TRBD1 covers 8 bases. The germline V gene encodes CDR1 SNHLY and CDR2 FYNNEI. V dropped 7 bases and J dropped 2; count of bases not matched to a gene: 10. This CDR3 has 16 amino acids. The CDR3 region is CASIGFQGAAGNTIYF. For the CDR3, the DNA is TGTGCCAGCATCGGCTTCCAGGGGGCGGCTGGAAACACCATATATTTT.

The V call is TRBV28, the J call TRBJ2-3; tentatively, D is TRBD2 (6 bases). The CDR3 extends over 16 amino acids. Germline loops: CDR1 MDHEN, CDR2 SYDVKM. V dropped 5 bases and J dropped 4 bases, with 19 bases sitting between them. CDR3 sequence (DNA): TGTGCCAGCAGTCCGAGACAGTTACGGAGGGCAGATACGCAGTATTTT. Amino acid sequence: CASSPRQLRRADTQYF.

V usage is TRBV11-3 and J usage is TRBJ2-7; maybe TRBD2 (6 bases). The V and J ends lost 1 base and 5 bases respectively, with 18 bases between them. The germline V gene has CDR1 SGHNT and CDR2 YENEEA. CDR3 length: 16 amino acids. The CDR3 protein is CASSLGQDYILHEQYF. The CDR3, as DNA: TGTGCCAGCAGCTTAGGCCAGGACTATATCCTCCACGAGCAGTACTTC. Together with reference TRBV11-3 and TRBJ2-7, the CDR3 gives the full variable domain: EAGVVQSPRYKIIEKKQPVAFWCNPISGHNTLYWYLQNLGQGPELLIRYENEEAVDDSQLPKDRFSAERLKGVDSTLKIQPAELGDSAVYLCASSLGQDYILHEQYFGPGTRLTVT.